This T cell receptor (beta chain) was recovered during a study of blood T cell repertoires in COVID-19. Study context: From T cells, B-cell-depleted T cells, or PBMCs came the material, which was cDNA or gDNA.

The germline CDR1 and CDR2 sequences are MDHEN and SYDVKM. V lost 7 bases and J lost 3, with 22 bases in between. The CDR3 is 16 amino acids. Assay used: immunoSEQ multiplex PCR; TCRdb lists only in-frame clones, some missing. The sample lists around 250,000 clones; over 70% were seen once. The sequence was obtained from a woman in her thirties or forties who had been exposed to COVID-19. The sequencing input was PBMCs or T cells enriched from blood (not recorded which). The rearrangement uses TRBV28 and TRBJ2-7; weak D call: TRBD1 (6 bases). As DNA, the CDR3 is TGTGCCAGCAAGTTCATAGTGGGGGACAACAGCTACGAGCAGTACTTC. Its protein is CASKFIVGDNSYEQYF.